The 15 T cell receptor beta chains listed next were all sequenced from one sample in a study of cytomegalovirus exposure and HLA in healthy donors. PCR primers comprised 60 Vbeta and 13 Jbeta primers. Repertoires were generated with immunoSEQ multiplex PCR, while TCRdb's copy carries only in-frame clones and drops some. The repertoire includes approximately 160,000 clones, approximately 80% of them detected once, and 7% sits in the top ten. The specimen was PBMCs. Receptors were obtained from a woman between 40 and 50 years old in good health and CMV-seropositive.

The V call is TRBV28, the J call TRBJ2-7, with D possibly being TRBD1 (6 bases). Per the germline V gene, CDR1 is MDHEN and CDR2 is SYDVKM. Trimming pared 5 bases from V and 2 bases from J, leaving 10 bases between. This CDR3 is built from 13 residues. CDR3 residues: CASSQDRAYEQYF. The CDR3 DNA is TGTGCCAGCAGTCAGGACAGAGCCTACGAGCAGTACTTC.

In nucleotides, the CDR3 is TGTGCCAGCAGCAACAATCCGGGTGGTGAGCAGTACTTC. It codes for CASSNNPGGEQYF. The chain has TRBV9 and TRBJ2-7; no reliable D call. CDR1 is SGDLS, CDR2 YYNGEE, per germline. This CDR3 comprises 13 residues. V lost 4 bases, J lost 7 bases, and 15 bases lay in between.

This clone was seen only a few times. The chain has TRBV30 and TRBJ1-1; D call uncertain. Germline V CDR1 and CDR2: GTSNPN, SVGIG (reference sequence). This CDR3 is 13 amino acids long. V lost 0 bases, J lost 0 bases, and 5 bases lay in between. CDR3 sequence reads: CAWSVRVNTEAFF. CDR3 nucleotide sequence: TGTGCCTGGAGTGTACGAGTGAACACTGAAGCTTTCTTT. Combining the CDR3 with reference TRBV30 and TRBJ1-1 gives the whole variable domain SQTIHQWPATLVQPVGSPLSLECTVEGTSNPNLYWYRQAAGRGLQLLFYSVGIGQISSEVPQNLSASRPQDRQFILSSKKLLLSDSGFYLCAWSVRVNTEAFFGQGTRLTVV.

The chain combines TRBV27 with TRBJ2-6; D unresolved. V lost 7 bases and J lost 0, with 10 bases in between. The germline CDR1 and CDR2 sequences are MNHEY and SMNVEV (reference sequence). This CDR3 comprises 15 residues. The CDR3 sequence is CASMVLSSGANVLTF. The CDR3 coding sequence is TGTGCCAGCATGGTCCTGAGCTCTGGGGCCAACGTCCTGACTTTC. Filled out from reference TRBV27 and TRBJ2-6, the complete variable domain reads EAQVTQNPRYLITVTGKKLTVTCSQNMNHEYMSWYRQDPGLGLRQIYYSMNVEVTDKGDVPEGYKVSRKEKRNFPLILESPSPNQTSLYFCASMVLSSGANVLTFGAGSRLTVL.

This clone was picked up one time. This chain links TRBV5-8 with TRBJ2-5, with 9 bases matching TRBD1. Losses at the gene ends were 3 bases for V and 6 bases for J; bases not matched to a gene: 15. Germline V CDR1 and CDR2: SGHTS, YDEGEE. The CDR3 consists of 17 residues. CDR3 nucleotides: TGTGCCAGCAGCTCGGCCTTAACAGGGGGCATCGTAAAGACCCAGTACTTC. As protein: CASSSALTGGIVKTQYF.

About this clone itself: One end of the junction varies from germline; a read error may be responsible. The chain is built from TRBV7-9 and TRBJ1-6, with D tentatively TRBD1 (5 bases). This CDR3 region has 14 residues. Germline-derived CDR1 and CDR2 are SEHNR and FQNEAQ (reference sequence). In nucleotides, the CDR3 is TGTTCCAGCAGCTTATTGGGGGGAAATTCACCCCTCCACTTT. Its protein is CSSSLLGGNSPLHF.

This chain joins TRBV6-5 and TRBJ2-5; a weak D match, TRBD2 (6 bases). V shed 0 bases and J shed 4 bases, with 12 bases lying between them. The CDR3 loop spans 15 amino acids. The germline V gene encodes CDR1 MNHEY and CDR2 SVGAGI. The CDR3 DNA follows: TGTGCCAGCAGTTACTCGAGCCGGGGGTCAGAGACCCAGTACTTC. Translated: CASSYSSRGSETQYF.

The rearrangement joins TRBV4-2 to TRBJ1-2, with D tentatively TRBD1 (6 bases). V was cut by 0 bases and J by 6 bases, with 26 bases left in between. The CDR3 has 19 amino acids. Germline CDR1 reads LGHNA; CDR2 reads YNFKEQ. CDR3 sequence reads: CASSQDGGTKSLRENGYTF. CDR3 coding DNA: TGTGCCAGCAGCCAAGACGGGGGGACAAAATCCCTAAGAGAGAATGGCTACACCTTC.

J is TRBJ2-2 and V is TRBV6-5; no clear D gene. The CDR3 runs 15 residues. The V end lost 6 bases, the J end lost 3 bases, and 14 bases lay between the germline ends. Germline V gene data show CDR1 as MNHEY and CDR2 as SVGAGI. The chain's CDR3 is CASRKKSSDTGELFF. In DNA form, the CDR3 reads TGTGCCAGCAGGAAAAAATCGTCGGACACCGGGGAGCTGTTTTTT.

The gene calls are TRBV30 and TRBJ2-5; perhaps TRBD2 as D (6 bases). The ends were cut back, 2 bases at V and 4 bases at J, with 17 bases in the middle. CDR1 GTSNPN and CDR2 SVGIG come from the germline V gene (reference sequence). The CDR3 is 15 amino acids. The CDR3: CAWSTQRAGGETQYF. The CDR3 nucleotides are TGTGCCTGGAGTACACAGCGGGCCGGAGGAGAGACCCAGTACTTC.

The CDR3 loop is CASSWDFSGYTF. The CDR3 DNA sequence: TGTGCCAGCAGTTGGGACTTCTCTGGCTACACCTTC. The V and J genes are TRBV5-5 and TRBJ1-2, with a weak D call TRBD1 (5 bases). Trimming removed 5 bases at V and 7 bases at J, with 12 bases between. Germline V gene data show CDR1 as SGHKS and CDR2 as YYEKEE (reference sequence). The CDR3 totals 12 residues.

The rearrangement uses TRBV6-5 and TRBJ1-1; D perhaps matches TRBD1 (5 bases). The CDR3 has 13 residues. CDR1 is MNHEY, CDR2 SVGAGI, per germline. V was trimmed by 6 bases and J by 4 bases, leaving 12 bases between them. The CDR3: CASSLRGGTEAFF. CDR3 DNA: TGTGCCAGCAGCCTCCGGGGGGGCACTGAAGCTTTCTTT.

CDR3 amino acids: CASSLAAGMTYEQYF. The CDR3 region has the DNA TGTGCCAGCAGCTTAGCTGCGGGGATGACCTACGAGCAGTACTTC. The genes are TRBV11-2 and TRBJ2-7; D may be TRBD2 (6 bases). The CDR3 sequence is 15 residues long. Germline lookup yields CDR1 SGHAT and CDR2 FQNNGV. V lost 1 base, J lost 2 bases, and 12 bases lay in between.

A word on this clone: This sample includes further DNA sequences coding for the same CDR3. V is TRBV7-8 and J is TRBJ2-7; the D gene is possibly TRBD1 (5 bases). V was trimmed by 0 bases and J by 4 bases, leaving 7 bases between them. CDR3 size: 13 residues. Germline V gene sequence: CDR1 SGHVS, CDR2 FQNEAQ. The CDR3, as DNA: TGTGCCAGCAGCTTAGCGCAGGGATACGAGCAGTACTTC. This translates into CASSLAQGYEQYF.

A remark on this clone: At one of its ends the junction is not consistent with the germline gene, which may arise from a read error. CDR3 sequence: CSVRQGEGKNSQYF. CDR3 DNA sequence: TGCAGCGTTCGACAGGGTGAGGGCAAAAACAGTCAGTACTTC. The chain uses TRBV29-1 and TRBJ2-4, with TRBD1 matching over 7 bases. Germline assignment: CDR1 SQVTM and CDR2 ANQGSEA. This CDR3 spans 14 amino acids.